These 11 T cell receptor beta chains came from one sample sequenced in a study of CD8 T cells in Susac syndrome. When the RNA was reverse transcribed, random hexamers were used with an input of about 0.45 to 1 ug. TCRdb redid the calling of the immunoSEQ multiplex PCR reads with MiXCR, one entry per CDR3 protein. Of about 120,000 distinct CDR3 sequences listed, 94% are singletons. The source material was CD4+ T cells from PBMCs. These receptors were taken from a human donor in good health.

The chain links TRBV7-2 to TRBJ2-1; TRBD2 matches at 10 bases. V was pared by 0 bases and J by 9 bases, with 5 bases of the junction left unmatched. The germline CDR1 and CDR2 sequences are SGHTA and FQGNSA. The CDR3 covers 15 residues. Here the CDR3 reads CASSLALAGELEQFF. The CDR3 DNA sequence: TGTGCCAGCAGCTTAGCTCTAGCGGGAGAGCTTGAGCAGTTCTTC.

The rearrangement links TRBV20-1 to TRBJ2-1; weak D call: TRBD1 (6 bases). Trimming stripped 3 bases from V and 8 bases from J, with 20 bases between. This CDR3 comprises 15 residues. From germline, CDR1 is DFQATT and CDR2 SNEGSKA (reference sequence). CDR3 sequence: CSASNPGSAGDEQFF. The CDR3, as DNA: TGCAGTGCTAGTAATCCGGGCTCAGCAGGGGATGAGCAGTTCTTC.

The CDR3 sequence is CASSQIGLQHTQYF. The CDR3 region has the DNA TGTGCCAGCAGTCAAATAGGACTGCAACATACGCAGTATTTT. The V gene is TRBV2, the J gene TRBJ2-3, with TRBD2 as a possible D gene (5 bases). In germline, CDR1 is SNHLY, CDR2 FYNNEI. The CDR3 loop spans 14 amino acids. V lost 5 bases and J lost 7, with 16 bases in between.

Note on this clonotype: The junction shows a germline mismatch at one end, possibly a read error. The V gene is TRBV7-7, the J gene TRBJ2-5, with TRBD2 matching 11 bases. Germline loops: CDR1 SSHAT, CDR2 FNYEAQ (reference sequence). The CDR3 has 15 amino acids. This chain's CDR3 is CASSLGLAGVETQYF. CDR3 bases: TGTGCTAGCAGCCTCGGACTAGCGGGTGTAGAGACCCAGTACTTC.

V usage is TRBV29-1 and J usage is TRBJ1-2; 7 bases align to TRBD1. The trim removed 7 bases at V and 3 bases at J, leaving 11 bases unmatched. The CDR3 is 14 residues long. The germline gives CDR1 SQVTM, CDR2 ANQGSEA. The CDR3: CSAGSPGTDYGYTF. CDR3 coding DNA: TGCAGCGCCGGAAGTCCCGGGACAGACTATGGCTACACCTTC.

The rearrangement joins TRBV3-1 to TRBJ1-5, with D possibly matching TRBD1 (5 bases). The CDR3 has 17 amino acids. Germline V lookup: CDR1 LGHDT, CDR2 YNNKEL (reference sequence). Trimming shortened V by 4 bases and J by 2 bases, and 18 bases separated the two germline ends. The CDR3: CASSPTRDSGGNQPQHF. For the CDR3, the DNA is TGTGCCAGCAGCCCTACACGGGACTCGGGTGGCAATCAGCCCCAGCATTTT.

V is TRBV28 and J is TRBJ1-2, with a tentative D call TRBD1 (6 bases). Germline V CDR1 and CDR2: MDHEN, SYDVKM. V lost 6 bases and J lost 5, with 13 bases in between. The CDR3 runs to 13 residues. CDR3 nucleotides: TGTGCCAGCAGCGCCGGACAGAGGTATGGCTACACCTTC. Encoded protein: CASSAGQRYGYTF.

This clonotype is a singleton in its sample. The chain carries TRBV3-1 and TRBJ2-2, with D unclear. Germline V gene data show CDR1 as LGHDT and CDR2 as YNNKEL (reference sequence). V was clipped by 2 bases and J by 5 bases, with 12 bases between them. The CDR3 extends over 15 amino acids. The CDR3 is CASSQTMSGTGELFF. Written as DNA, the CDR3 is TGTGCCAGCAGCCAAACCATGTCGGGTACCGGGGAGCTGTTTTTT.

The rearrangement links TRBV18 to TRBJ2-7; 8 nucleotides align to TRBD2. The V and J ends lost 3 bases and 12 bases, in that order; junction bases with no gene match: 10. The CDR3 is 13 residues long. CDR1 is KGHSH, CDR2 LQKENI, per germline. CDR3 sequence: CASSPHREGPTYF. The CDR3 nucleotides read TGTGCCAGCTCACCTCACCGGGAGGGGCCCACGTACTTC.

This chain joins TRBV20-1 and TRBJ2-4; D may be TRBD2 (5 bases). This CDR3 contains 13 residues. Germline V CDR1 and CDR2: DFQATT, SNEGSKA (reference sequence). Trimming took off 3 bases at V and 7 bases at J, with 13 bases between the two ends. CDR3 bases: TGCAGTGCTAGCAGTGGGAGAGTCAACATTCAGTACTTC. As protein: CSASSGRVNIQYF.

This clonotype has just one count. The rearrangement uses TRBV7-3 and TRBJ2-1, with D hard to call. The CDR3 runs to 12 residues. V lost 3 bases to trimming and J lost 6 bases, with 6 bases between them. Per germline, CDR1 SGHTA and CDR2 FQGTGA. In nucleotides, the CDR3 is TGTGCCAGCAGCTTCATTGGCAATGAGCAGTTCTTC. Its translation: CASSFIGNEQFF.